The rows below give T cell receptor beta chains drawn from one sample of a study of shared clonotypes between healthy human individuals. TCRdb's copy holds only in-frame clones and misses some; the assay was immunoSEQ multiplex PCR. The sample has a few million clones, just over 90% seen once. What was sequenced was naive CD4+ T cells sorted from blood. The receptors originated from a man between 18 and 35 years old in good health. CDR3s include the opening cysteine and the closing phenylalanine or tryptophan. A D gene is named only where the DNA matches it firmly. Size values are once, few and many counts, or a class for expanded clones, and some rows have none.

J gene,D gene,V gene,clone size,CDR3 DNA,CDR3 protein
TRBJ2-2,TRBD2,TRBV5-1,NA,TGCGCCAGCAGCGTCGGGACTACAAACACCGGGGAGCTGTTTTTT,CASSVGTTNTGELFF
TRBJ1-5,NA,TRBV16,NA,TGTGCCAGCAGCCAAGTAGGTCAGCCCCAGCATTTT,CASSQVGQPQHF
TRBJ2-3,TRBD2,TRBV7-6,NA,TGTGCCAGCAGCTTACAAGCGGGGGGGACAGGTACGCAGTATTTT,CASSLQAGGTGTQYF
TRBJ2-2,NA,TRBV19,NA,TGTGCCAGTAGTTCACGGGACGGACTATGGTCCGGGGAGCTGTTTTTT,CASSSRDGLWSGELFF
TRBJ2-3,NA,TRBV11-1,NA,TGTGCCAGCAGCTCAAGTCGTACCCCAGATACGCAGTATTTT,CASSSSRTPDTQYF
TRBJ1-6,NA,TRBV5-1,few,TGCGCCAGCAGCTTTGAAAGGGGGTATAATTCACCCCTCCACTTT,CASSFERGYNSPLHF
TRBJ1-3,NA,TRBV25-1,NA,TGTGCCAGCAGGATTGGACAGGGAAACACCATATATTTT,CASRIGQGNTIYF
TRBJ2-1,TRBD2,TRBV11-2,NA,TGTGCCAGCACCCCAGGGCTAGCGGGATTTTACAATGAGCAGTTCTTC,CASTPGLAGFYNEQFF
TRBJ1-5,NA,TRBV5-6,once,TGTGCCAGCAGCTTGCTGACTAGCAATCAGCCCCAGCATTTT,CASSLLTSNQPQHF
TRBJ2-2,NA,TRBV9,NA,TGTGCCAGCAGCGTGGCTAGGGGAACCGGGGAGCTGTTTTTT,CASSVARGTGELFF
TRBJ2-3,NA,TRBV10-3,NA,TGTGCCATCAGTGAGTCTCGCGGGAGCACAGATACGCAGTATTTT,CAISESRGSTDTQYF
TRBJ2-2,TRBD2,TRBV5-4,NA,TGTGCCAGCTCCGGGGGGGCGGCCACCGGGGAGCTGTTTTTT,CASSGGAATGELFF
TRBJ2-5,TRBD2,TRBV5-1,NA,TGCGCCAGCAGCTTGATTCGGGGGGGCCGAGAGACCCAGTACTTC,CASSLIRGGRETQYF
TRBJ1-6,NA,TRBV7-2,NA,TGTGCCAGCAGCTTAGTAGGCAGACTAAATTCACCCCTCCACTTT,CASSLVGRLNSPLHF
TRBJ2-3,NA,TRBV9,NA,TGTGCCAGCAGCCAGAGCACAGATACGCAGTATTTT,CASSQSTDTQYF
TRBJ2-1,NA,TRBV5-6,NA,TGTGCCAGCAGCTTTAGGACTCAAGGGTCCGTCTACAATGAGCAGTTCTTC,CASSFRTQGSVYNEQFF
TRBJ2-5,NA,TRBV20-1,NA,TGCAGTGCCCACGGGCAAGAGACCCAGTACTTC,CSAHGQETQYF